The entry below gives a single TCR beta chain sequence along with its context. Antigen unknown. This sample stems from a study of T cell responses to AZD1222 COVID-19 vaccine. Regarding the study as a whole: Donors in the cohort were predominantly white British and more often female, and clonal diversity was possibly underestimated. Sampling captured repertoires only after the peak T cell response.

The germline gives CDR1 SGHDN, CDR2 FVKESK. The CDR3 loop spans 15 amino acids. Trimming pared 0 bases from V and 7 bases from J, leaving 10 bases between. Libraries were prepared by immunoSEQ multiplex PCR; TCRdb keeps only in-frame clonotypes and omits some of them. The table shows roughly 140,000 clones, with approximately 91% occurring only once. This material consisted of peripheral blood, taken 28 days after the second AZD1222 dose. This clonotype originated in an adult who received the AZD1222 COVID-19 vaccine. This chain links TRBV14 with TRBJ1-6; no clear D. The CDR3 loop reads CASSQEIPPNSPLHF. In DNA form, the CDR3 reads TGTGCCAGCAGCCAAGAAATCCCCCCAAATTCACCCCTCCACTTT. The whole variable domain, filled in from reference TRBV14 and TRBJ1-6, reads EAGVTQFPSHSVIEKGQTVTLRCDPISGHDNLYWYRRVMGKEIKFLLHFVKESKQDESGMPNNRFLAERTGGTYSTLKVQPAELEDSGVYFCASSQEIPPNSPLHFGNGTRLTVT.